The source of this T cell receptor beta chain is a study of shared clonotypes between healthy human individuals (TCRdb year 2020). Regarding the study in general: Three men and a couple of women, aged 18 to 49 years, made up the cohort. To increase sequencing depth and limit assay-specific biases, TCR repertoire library preparation and sequencing were carried out by different laboratories using diverse techniques. To estimate repertoire size and how much clonotypes are shared between individuals, the study performed deep sequencing of blood TCR repertoires from a few healthy adults. Per donor, three plates each were used for CD4 naive and CD4 memory, two for CD8 naive, and one for CD8 memory. Each donor's leukapheresis produced roughly between roughly 0.85 and 10 billion PBMCs.

The paper's findings and limits, for the study overall: Pairwise subsampling led to the expectation that sequencing depth would affect the degree of clonotype sharing among donors. Sharing across several donors was observed for approximately 5% of naive CD4, around 3.5% of naive CD8, roughly 2.3% of memory CD4, and around 0.44% of memory CD8 clonotypes. Sampling was limited to blood, and TCR repertoires in tissue likely differ from TCR repertoires in blood. Rarefaction of sorted-subset datasets indicated incomplete sequencing despite the large sequencing depth. The genetic and exposure-history diversity represented was limited by the small number of donors. Estimated clonotype richness was generally larger for naive than for memory subsets. Clonotypes shared by all four sorted-subset donors showed higher generation probabilities than non-shared clonotypes.

Using the deep immunoSEQ assay, multiplex PCR amplified TCR CDR3 regions from genomic DNA. Extracted genomic DNA from each cell subset was distributed evenly across all wells of several immunoSEQ 96-well plates, and each plate was treated as a replicate. For sorted subsets, around 0.2 ug of genomic DNA, equivalent to 25,000 to 30,000 T cell genomes, went into each replicate PCR. The purified libraries were quantified using a Qubit 3.0 fluorometer, sized with a Bioanalyzer 2100, and then quantified again using the KAPA Library Quantification kit. Every immunoSEQ 96-well plate was sequenced on a separate single-read 150-cycle Illumina NextSeq 550 flow cell. The authors' analysis ran thus. Because the immunoSEQ output included only junctional sequences and no quality scores, the filtering could not be the same as the filtering used for full-length reads. Sequences were annotated with PyIR, a Python wrapper for IgBLAST v1.9, and V/J genes and CDR3 were assigned using IMGT germline references. Any read was removed if the V/J assignment was weak (E-value above 1e-6), the CDR3 was missing, or the read contained stop codons, out-of-frame junctions, or ambiguous translated residues. A V3J clonotype was defined by an identical inferred V gene, J gene, and CDR3 amino acid sequence. Percentage overlap between repertoires was computed as shared unique clonotypes divided by the size of the smaller repertoire. Richness of each repertoire was evaluated using RTK rarefaction, the Chao1 estimator, and Recon v2.1 estimates of unobserved clonotypes. For all TCRbeta clonotypes obtained by the gDNA method from four donors, generation probabilities were computed with OLGA. Drawn from immuneACCESS, this table holds only the in-frame rearrangements with V and J called that TCRdb kept. Clones are partly lost; checked studies trace under half to an unresolved V gene and leave the rest unexplained. V, J and clone size are those of that table, while D and trimming were read from the DNA. The sample table lists roughly 2.2 million clones, just over 90% of them with a count of one. In total, the top ten clones hold 0.35% to 0.45% of the sample.

In regard to this clone: This clone's antigen is unknown. No per-base quality is available; no much larger clone lies one base away. Other nucleotide sequences from this sample produce the same CDR3.

The donors were healthy, HIV-negative adults who had no recently reported acute infections or vaccinations. Every donor was a Caucasian adult living in Nashville, Tennessee, USA. Magnetic negative selection was used to enrich CD4+ T cells, after which naive cells were positively selected on CD45RA and the negative fraction became the memory subset. After blood collection by leukapheresis, PBMCs were isolated using Ficoll-Histopaque density gradient centrifugation and then cryopreserved in the vapor phase of liquid nitrogen. Purity and quantity of every magnetically sorted T cell population were checked by analytical flow cytometry. Each sorted fraction had its genomic DNA isolated and then quantified by UV absorbance on a Nanodrop 2000c. Via the germline V gene (reference sequence), CDR1 is SEHNR and CDR2 FQNEAQ. The CDR3 numbers 16 residues from cysteine through phenylalanine. The kept DNA is CDR3 alone, 48 bases in frame from the first base. Germline trimming amounts to 5 bases on V and 1 base on J, with 5 as the count of junction bases outside the gene matches.

The clonotype was recovered from a man aged 18 to 29 in good health. Some clones in this sample may be carry-over from other donors' samples. Sequenced input: naive CD4+ T cells from PBMCs. Per the publication, the cell subset or site label means: CD45RA+ positively selected. The chain joins TRBV7-9 to TRBJ2-3; a stretch of 11 junction bases matches TRBD2. CDR3 region: CASSLSGRAGTDTQYF. The DNA reads TGTGCCAGCAGCCTTAGCGGGAGGGCTGGCACAGATACGCAGTATTTT.